The text below deals with one T cell receptor beta chain. Its specificity is not known. Germline V gene data show CDR1 as MGHRA and CDR2 as YSYEKL. The CDR3 has 14 residues. V trimming: 4 bases; J trimming: 5 bases; junction bases outside the gene matches: 2. Primers for the PCR totalled 60 Vbeta and 13 Jbeta. Repertoires were generated with immunoSEQ multiplex PCR, while TCRdb's copy carries only in-frame clones and drops some. The sample holds around 33,000 clones, roughly nine tenths seen once. The entry originates in a study of cytomegalovirus exposure and HLA in healthy donors. General study findings and limits: Within an earlier analysis, most TCR beta V segments proved productive either about 87% or about 30% of the time. Some public TCRs appeared in many individuals, while most sequences were rare.

This rearrangement joins TRBV4-1 to TRBJ1-6, with 7 bases that match TRBD1. The origin of this receptor is a woman aged 18-35 years in good health and CMV-seronegative. The sample was PBMCs. The CDR3 DNA reads as TGCGCCAGCAGCCGCGGGACAGATAATTCACCCCTCCACTTT. Translated, it gives CASSRGTDNSPLHF.